This entry concerns a single T cell receptor beta chain. Germline V gene data show CDR1 as MGHDK and CDR2 as SYGVNS. The V and J ends lost 2 bases and 9 bases respectively, with 13 bases between them. The CDR3 has 13 amino acids. This entry is derived from a study of cytomegalovirus exposure and HLA in healthy donors. Looking at the study overall: It was reported in a later analysis that the 120 or so validation repertoires used the same platform as the approximately 650 first-cohort repertoires.

The method was immunoSEQ multiplex PCR; TCRdb's version includes in-frame clones alone and lacks a portion of them. The sample comprises more than 90,000 clones, roughly nine tenths of which are singletons, and around 4.5% rests with the top ten. This sequence originates from a man in his late teens or twenties in good health and CMV-seropositive. The chain links TRBV25-1 to TRBJ2-5; weak D call: TRBD2 (6 bases). The sequencing input was PBMCs. DNA of the CDR3: TGTGCCAGCAGTGAAGTTGGGTGGGGGGCCCAGTACTTC. Its translation: CASSEVGWGAQYF.